Sequencing of this TCR beta chain was carried out in a study of CD8 T cells in Susac syndrome. Study-wide context: Patients with Susac syndrome were therapy-naive, on corticosteroids, or on intravenous immunoglobulin alone at the time that blood was drawn.

Reverse transcription of about 0.5 to 1 ug RNA used random hexamers. It was immunoSEQ multiplex PCR that amplified TCR beta CDR3 across 54 Vbeta and 13 Jbeta. MiXCR was run by TCRdb on the immunoSEQ multiplex PCR reads, yielding one entry per CDR3 protein. The table lists about 120,000 distinct CDR3 sequences, just over 95% of them singletons. Peripheral blood CD8+ and CD4+ T cells were profiled by TCR beta sequencing. Germline loops: CDR1 SGHRS, CDR2 YFSETQ. This CDR3 comprises 17 residues. Trimming cost V 0 bases and J 2 bases, with 15 bases left between them. The chain is built from TRBV5-1 and TRBJ1-5; tentative D call: TRBD1 (6 bases). The clonotype originates from a human donor with Susac syndrome. Sequenced sample: CD4+ T cells from PBMCs. CDR3 coding DNA: TGCGCCAGCAGCTTGGGTACCTCGGGGGGGCGCAATCAGCCCCAGCATTTT. This gives the protein CASSLGTSGGRNQPQHF.